Listed below are T cell receptor beta chains from one sample, sequenced in a study of patients and donors after allogeneic stem cell transplantation. TCRdb re-called the RT-PCR reads with MiXCR, one entry per CDR3 protein. The sample lists about a million distinct CDR3 sequences, 18% occurring once. Sample: blood, either unsorted or a sorted T cell fraction (not recorded which). The source of these receptors is a human donor who was either an allogeneic HSCT recipient or a stem cell or donor lymphocyte infusion donor (not recorded which). It is not recorded whose cells these are; they may come from a transplant donor. Both conserved end residues are part of each CDR3. The D gene is left open where the match is weak. A clone size is listed for some rows: how often the clone was seen (once, few, many), or a class if it is expanded.

J: TRBJ1-2
V: TRBV7-9
D: .
size: .
DNA: TGTGCCAGCAGCTTAGAGGGTATCCGAGGCGGCTACACCTTC
CDR3: CASSLEGIRGGYTF

J: TRBJ2-1
V: TRBV7-9
D: .
size: few
DNA: TGTGCCAGCAGCTTAGAGTCAGTTGGGCGGCACGGGCAGTTCTTC
CDR3: CASSLESVGRHGQFF

J: TRBJ2-1
V: TRBV12-3/TRBV12-4
D: .
size: many
DNA: TGTGCCAGCAGTTTGGGGCAGAGCTCCTACAATGAGCAGTTCTTC
CDR3: CASSLGQSSYNEQFF

J: TRBJ2-7
V: TRBV25-1
D: .
size: .
DNA: TGTGCCAGCAGGGGCGCCGGGATCTTAACCTACGAGCAGTACTTC
CDR3: CASRGAGILTYEQYF

J: TRBJ1-1
V: TRBV5-1
D: .
size: few
DNA: TGCGCCAGCGGAGAGCGGGGGAAAAACACTGAAGCTTTCTTT
CDR3: CASGERGKNTEAFF

J: TRBJ1-3
V: TRBV20-1
D: .
size: .
DNA: TGCAGTGCTGGGAAGAAGGGACTATCTGGAAACACCATATATTTT
CDR3: CSAGKKGLSGNTIYF

J: TRBJ1-2
V: TRBV20-1
D: .
size: .
DNA: TGCAGTGCTGTTATCCAGGGACCTAACTATGGCTACACCTTC
CDR3: CSAVIQGPNYGYTF

J: TRBJ2-2
V: TRBV7-2
D: .
size: .
DNA: TGTGCCAGCAGCTTATCGGCCAGAACGAACACCGGGGAGCTGTTTTTT
CDR3: CASSLSARTNTGELFF

J: TRBJ2-6
V: TRBV2
D: .
size: .
DNA: TGTGCCGGCACAGGCTACTCTGGGGCCAACGTCCTGACTTTC
CDR3: CAGTGYSGANVLTF

J: TRBJ2-1
V: TRBV6-2/TRBV6-3
D: TRBD2
size: .
DNA: TGTGCCAGCACCTCCGGGAGGGATGAGCAGTTCTTC
CDR3: CASTSGRDEQFF

J: TRBJ1-5
V: TRBV6-2/TRBV6-3
D: .
size: .
DNA: TGTGCCAGCAGTTACTGGGGGGATCAGCCCCAGCATTTT
CDR3: CASSYWGDQPQHF

J: TRBJ2-5
V: TRBV12-3/TRBV12-4
D: .
size: .
DNA: TGTGCCAGCAGCCCAGGGACGCCAAACCAAGAGACCCAGTACTTC
CDR3: CASSPGTPNQETQYF

J: TRBJ2-1
V: TRBV7-3
D: TRBD2
size: .
DNA: TGTGCCAGCAGCTCCCTCACTCCTACTAGCGGGAATGCAAATGAGCAGTTCTTC
CDR3: CASSSLTPTSGNANEQFF

J: TRBJ2-7
V: TRBV4-1
D: TRBD2
size: .
DNA: TGCGCCAGCAGTCCCAGTAGCGGGCCAAGCTCCTACGAGCAGTACTTC
CDR3: CASSPSSGPSSYEQYF

J: TRBJ2-3
V: TRBV12-3/TRBV12-4
D: .
size: many
DNA: TGTGCCAGCAACCCCGACACAGATACGCAGTATTTT
CDR3: CASNPDTDTQYF

J: TRBJ1-5
V: TRBV30
D: .
size: .
DNA: TGTGCCTGGAGTGTAAAGGGTGCTAGCAATCAGCCCCAGCATTTT
CDR3: CAWSVKGASNQPQHF

J: TRBJ1-1
V: TRBV24-1
D: .
size: few
DNA: TGTGCCACCAGTGCAGCGGGACGCACTGAAGCTTTCTTT
CDR3: CATSAAGRTEAFF

J: TRBJ2-7
V: TRBV20-1
D: .
size: few
DNA: TGCAGTGCTAGAGGGACCTATTCCTACGAGCAGTACTTC
CDR3: CSARGTYSYEQYF

J: TRBJ2-5
V: TRBV30
D: .
size: .
DNA: TGTGCCTGGTTCTTTGGGGTACCAGAGACCCAGTACTTC
CDR3: CAWFFGVPETQYF

J: TRBJ1-1
V: TRBV6-2/TRBV6-3
D: .
size: few
DNA: TGTGCCAGCAGCCACATCGGGCAGCAGAACACTGAAGCTTTCTTT
CDR3: CASSHIGQQNTEAFF

J: TRBJ2-3
V: TRBV19
D: .
size: .
DNA: TGTGCCAGTAATGTGGACTCCCTCGCCGGCACAGATACGCAGTATTTT
CDR3: CASNVDSLAGTDTQYF

J: TRBJ2-3
V: TRBV10-3
D: TRBD1
size: few
DNA: TGTGCCATCAGGGAAACAGGGGGTCGGGATACGCAGTATTTT
CDR3: CAIRETGGRDTQYF

J: TRBJ2-7
V: TRBV6-5
D: .
size: few
DNA: TGTGCCAGCAGTTACCCGGGCTCCTACGAGCAGTACTTC
CDR3: CASSYPGSYEQYF

J: TRBJ1-2
V: TRBV7-2
D: .
size: .
DNA: TGTGCCAGCAGCTTCACAGGGAAGCATGGCTACACCTTC
CDR3: CASSFTGKHGYTF

J: TRBJ2-3
V: TRBV7-2
D: .
size: few
DNA: TGTGCCAGCAGCTTAGATGGTCTAGCCACAGATACGCAGTATTTT
CDR3: CASSLDGLATDTQYF

J: TRBJ2-1
V: TRBV5-1
D: TRBD1
size: .
DNA: TGCGCCAGTCACACAGGGGGCGCTTCGAATGAGCAGTTCTTC
CDR3: CASHTGGASNEQFF

J: TRBJ2-3
V: TRBV25-1
D: .
size: few
DNA: TGTGCCAGCACCCCCCCGGGATGGGCAGATACGCAGTATTTT
CDR3: CASTPPGWADTQYF

J: TRBJ1-1
V: TRBV7-2
D: .
size: many
DNA: TGTGCCAGCAGCTCCAAGAACACTGAAGCTTTCTTT
CDR3: CASSSKNTEAFF

J: TRBJ2-1
V: TRBV4-3
D: .
size: many
DNA: TGCGCCAGCAGCCAAGGGGTTAGCTCCTACAATGAGCAGTTCTTC
CDR3: CASSQGVSSYNEQFF

J: TRBJ2-5
V: TRBV14
D: .
size: .
DNA: TGTGCCAGCAGCCAAGACCCGATCCGGGACAAAGAGACCCAGTACTTC
CDR3: CASSQDPIRDKETQYF

J: TRBJ2-5
V: TRBV7-8
D: TRBD1
size: few
DNA: TGTGCCAGCAACATGCGGGACAGGGGGCCAGAGACCCAGTACTTC
CDR3: CASNMRDRGPETQYF

J: TRBJ2-1
V: TRBV11-2
D: .
size: .
DNA: TGTGCCAGCAGCTTACAACCAGGTGCAGACTCCTACAATGAGCAGTTCTTC
CDR3: CASSLQPGADSYNEQFF

J: TRBJ2-7
V: TRBV15
D: .
size: few
DNA: TGTGCCACCAGCAGAGATCGGACCACTGCCGAGCAGTACTTC
CDR3: CATSRDRTTAEQYF

J: TRBJ1-1
V: TRBV7-2
D: .
size: .
DNA: TGTGCCAGCAGCCAATGGCCCCCCCGGGGTGAAGCTTTCTTT
CDR3: CASSQWPPRGEAFF

J: TRBJ1-1
V: TRBV18
D: .
size: few
DNA: TGTGCCAGCTCACCGGCAGGGATCCACACTGAAGCTTTCTTT
CDR3: CASSPAGIHTEAFF

J: TRBJ1-2
V: TRBV25-1
D: .
size: few
DNA: TGTGCCAGCAGTGACAGGTTTGGTCTTGGCTACACCTTC
CDR3: CASSDRFGLGYTF

J: TRBJ1-3
V: TRBV10-3
D: .
size: .
DNA: TGTGCCATCAGTTCAACGACGGAAGGAAACACCATATATTTT
CDR3: CAISSTTEGNTIYF

J: TRBJ2-2
V: TRBV6-1
D: TRBD2
size: .
DNA: TGTGCCAGGGGGGCGGGGGGAAACACCGGGGAGCTGTTTTTT
CDR3: CARGAGGNTGELFF

J: TRBJ2-1
V: TRBV12-3/TRBV12-4
D: TRBD2
size: .
DNA: TGTGCCAGCAGCCCCGGGGGGGGGACTATTTACAATGAGCAGTTCTTC
CDR3: CASSPGGGTIYNEQFF

J: TRBJ2-1
V: TRBV20-1
D: .
size: few
DNA: TGCAGTGTCCGGCCTCGCCCTAGGAAGTTAAGCTCCTACAATGAGCAGTTCTTC
CDR3: CSVRPRPRKLSSYNEQFF

J: TRBJ2-4
V: TRBV29-1
D: TRBD2
size: few
DNA: TGCAGCGTCTGTCCGGGGGGGGGAGCCAAAAACATTCAGTACTTC
CDR3: CSVCPGGGAKNIQYF

J: TRBJ1-1
V: TRBV30
D: TRBD1
size: .
DNA: TGTGCCTGGAGTGATCGACAGGGATCGGCTTTCTTT
CDR3: CAWSDRQGSAFF

J: TRBJ1-1
V: TRBV12-3/TRBV12-4
D: .
size: many
DNA: TGTGCCAGCAGTCCTCGTCGCGGGGACACTGAAGCTTTCTTT
CDR3: CASSPRRGDTEAFF

J: TRBJ1-6
V: TRBV7-2
D: .
size: few
DNA: TGTGCCAGCAGCTTAGGTTGGCGGCACAGTAATTCACCCCTCCACTTT
CDR3: CASSLGWRHSNSPLHF

J: TRBJ2-7
V: TRBV4-1
D: .
size: few
DNA: TGCGCCAGCAGCCAAGGGGTTCTGACAGGCGCCTACGAGCAGTACTTC
CDR3: CASSQGVLTGAYEQYF

J: TRBJ2-1
V: TRBV5-1
D: .
size: .
DNA: TGCGCCAGCAGCTTGTTCATTCAACTGAGATTAGCGGACACGTTCTCCTACAATGAGCAGTTCTTC
CDR3: CASSLFIQLRLADTFSYNEQFF

J: TRBJ1-2
V: TRBV7-9
D: TRBD1
size: few
DNA: TGTGCCAGCAGCGCGGTTACAGGGGGCAATGGCTACACCTTC
CDR3: CASSAVTGGNGYTF

J: TRBJ2-3
V: TRBV30
D: .
size: .
DNA: TGTGCCTGGACGCAGGCAGATACGCAGTATTTT
CDR3: CAWTQADTQYF

J: TRBJ2-1
V: TRBV6-5
D: .
size: once
DNA: TGTGCCACCGGGCGTACCAATGAGCAGTTCTTC
CDR3: CATGRTNEQFF

J: TRBJ2-2
V: TRBV20-1
D: TRBD2
size: .
DNA: TGCAGTGCTAGAGATGAGACACTAGCGACCGGGGAGCTGTTTTTT
CDR3: CSARDETLATGELFF

J: TRBJ2-1
V: TRBV7-9
D: .
size: few
DNA: TGTGCCAGCAGCCGCACTTTCATTATTAAGGAGCAGTTCTTC
CDR3: CASSRTFIIKEQFF